This passage covers 29 T cell receptor beta chains from one sample sequenced in a study of beta chain features in type 1 diabetes. Every isolated RNA sample was fully reverse transcribed, so sequencing captured expressed TCRB transcripts. Some clones are missing from TCRdb's copy, which holds only in-frame ones; the method was immunoSEQ multiplex PCR. The data hold 140,000 to 150,000 clones, with about 44% observed a single time. What was sequenced was Tregs from blood. Every receptor here comes from a man between 18 and 35 years old in good health.

This chain joins TRBV9 and TRBJ1-2; 9 nucleotides match TRBD1. V gave up 1 base and J gave up 4 bases; unmatched junction bases: 2. The CDR3 length is 14 residues. Germline V gives CDR1 SGDLS, CDR2 YYNGEE. CDR3 loop: CASSVLGQGYGYTF. Here the CDR3 DNA reads TGTGCCAGCAGCGTATTGGGACAGGGCTATGGCTACACCTTC. Complete variable domain (other parts from reference TRBV9 and TRBJ1-2): DSGVTQTPKHLITATGQRVTLRCSPRSGDLSVYWYQQSLDQGLQFLIQYYNGEERAKGNILERFSAQQFPDLHSELNLSSLELGDSALYFCASSVLGQGYGYTFGSGTRLTVV.

This clone was detected only a few times. The J gene is TRBJ1-2, the V gene TRBV28; a possible D gene is TRBD1 (6 bases). This CDR3 contains 16 residues. The V gene lost 6 bases and the J gene lost 2 bases, with 19 bases spanning the gap. Germline V gene sequence: CDR1 MDHEN, CDR2 SYDVKM. The DNA of the CDR3 is TGTGCCAGCAGATTCCATGCAGGGGTCCCAAACTATGGCTACACCTTC. Amino acids: CASRFHAGVPNYGYTF.

The rearrangement joins TRBV19 to TRBJ2-7; 10 positions match TRBD1. From germline, CDR1 is LNHDA and CDR2 SQIVND (reference sequence). The CDR3 is made up of 14 amino acids. The V and J ends lost 3 bases and 3 bases, in that order; junction bases with no gene match: 2. The CDR3 region is CASSIRDRGYEQYF. The DNA for the CDR3 is TGTGCCAGTAGTATCCGGGACAGGGGCTACGAGCAGTACTTC.

The chain joins TRBV7-2 to TRBJ1-2; no firm D call. Per the germline V gene, CDR1 is SGHTA and CDR2 is FQGNSA. V lost 1 base and J 4 bases, leaving 7 bases between the germline ends. The CDR3 is 13 residues long. The CDR3 is CASSLGRIYGYTF. DNA for the CDR3: TGTGCCAGCAGCTTAGGCAGGATCTATGGCTACACCTTC.

The V gene is TRBV23-1, the J gene TRBJ2-1; 8 positions agree with TRBD1. TRBV23-1 is an ORF for which the function is uncertain. The CDR3 has 14 amino acids. With 6 bases clipped from V and 7 bases from J, the junction kept 8 bases outside the gene matches. The CDR3 DNA is TGCGCCAGCAGGCCGGGGACAGGCGGAAATGAGCAGTTCTTC. Protein product: CASRPGTGGNEQFF.

This sequence joins TRBV7-8 and TRBJ2-3, with a weak D call TRBD1 (6 bases). The germline CDR1 and CDR2 sequences are SGHVS and FQNEAQ. CDR3 size: 16 residues. V lost 3 bases to trimming and J lost 1 base, with 14 bases between them. The CDR3 DNA reads TGTGCCAGCAGCTTTTACGCGAGACAGGGCACAGATACGCAGTATTTT. Amino acid sequence: CASSFYARQGTDTQYF.

The chain couples TRBV6-1 to TRBJ2-2, with 8 positions matching TRBD1. V was pared by 4 bases and J by 6 bases, with 1 base of the junction left unmatched. The CDR3 has 13 residues. Germline lookup yields CDR1 MNHNS and CDR2 SASEGT. This chain's CDR3 is CASSAQGAGELFF. The CDR3 coding sequence is TGTGCCAGCAGTGCACAGGGGGCCGGGGAGCTGTTTTTT.

V and J are TRBV29-1 and TRBJ1-1, with D perhaps TRBD1 (5 bases). Looked up from germline, CDR1 is SQVTM and CDR2 is ANQGSEA. The CDR3 sequence is 13 residues long. Deletions cut 1 base from V and 0 bases from J, with 6 bases between. The CDR3 DNA follows: TGCAGCGTTGAAGGACAGATGAACACTGAAGCTTTCTTT. Protein: CSVEGQMNTEAFF.

A remark on this clone: Other DNA sequences within the sample encode an identical CDR3. V is TRBV7-2 and J is TRBJ2-3, with D possibly being TRBD2 (7 bases). Germline V lookup: CDR1 SGHTA, CDR2 FQGNSA. The CDR3 totals 15 residues. V lost 3 bases to trimming and J lost 3 bases, with 13 bases between them. The CDR3 bases are TGTGCCAGCAGCTTGGGGGGGGGCGGGACAGATACGCAGTATTTT. Protein: CASSLGGGGTDTQYF.

A single count supports this clone. The V call is TRBV28, the J call TRBJ2-5; TRBD2 matches 12 bases. Germline V gene data show CDR1 as MDHEN and CDR2 as SYDVKM. The CDR3 is 15 residues long. The J segment lost 5 bases and the V segment lost 6 bases, leaving 7 bases of the junction unmatched. The chain's CDR3 is CASSRLGTSGETQYF. In DNA, the CDR3 is TGTGCCAGCAGCCGATTAGGGACTAGCGGGGAGACCCAGTACTTC. The full variable domain, completed using reference TRBV28 and TRBJ2-5, is DVKVTQSSRYLVKRTGEKVFLECVQDMDHENMFWYRQDPGLGLRLIYFSYDVKMKEKGDIPEGYSVSREKKERFSLILESASTNQTSMYLCASSRLGTSGETQYFGPGTRLLVL.

The chain couples TRBV6-6 to TRBJ1-6; 8 nucleotides line up with TRBD1. The CDR3 has 15 residues. CDR1 and CDR2 (germline): MNHNY, SVGAGI (reference sequence). V gave up 0 bases and J gave up 11 bases; unmatched junction bases: 6. The CDR3 protein is CASSYSGQGLTPLHF. As DNA, the CDR3 is TGTGCCAGCAGTTACTCCGGACAGGGTCTGACACCCCTCCACTTT.

Only a few counts were recorded for this clone. The V gene is TRBV5-4, the J gene TRBJ2-7, with 9 positions matching TRBD1. After removal of 2 bases from V and 2 bases from J, the junction contained 5 bases not matched to a gene. CDR3 length: 15 residues. Germline CDR1 reads SGHNT; CDR2 reads YYREEE (reference sequence). As DNA, the CDR3 is TGTGCCAGCAGCTTCGGACAGGGGTATACCTACGAGCAGTACTTC. Its protein product is CASSFGQGYTYEQYF.

The chain has TRBV4-3 and TRBJ2-5; 9 nucleotides match TRBD1. V shed 1 base and J 4 bases; nucleotides not matched to a gene: 7. In germline, CDR1 is LGHNA, CDR2 YSLEER. CDR3 length: 16 residues. The CDR3 spells CASSQGNRGLGETQYF. In DNA, the CDR3 is TGCGCCAGCAGCCAAGGCAACAGGGGGCTGGGAGAGACCCAGTACTTC.

This clone came up a few times. The chain uses TRBV20-1 and TRBJ2-7; possible D gene TRBD1, 6 bases. CDR3 length: 11 residues. Trimming left V 4 bases short and J 3 bases short, with 7 bases between. Germline CDR1 reads DFQATT; CDR2 reads SNEGSKA (reference sequence). CDR3 loop: CSAKDSYEQYF. CDR3 bases: TGCAGTGCTAAGGACAGCTACGAGCAGTACTTC.

This clone was counted between two and nine times. This sequence joins TRBV7-2 and TRBJ2-7; 10 bases align to TRBD2. CDR1 and CDR2 from the germline V gene are SGHTA and FQGNSA. Germline trimming cut 2 bases from V and 4 bases from J; bases unmatched to any gene: 8. The CDR3 totals 16 residues. The CDR3 sequence is CASSLRLAGFRYEQYF. CDR3 in DNA: TGTGCCAGCAGCTTAAGACTAGCGGGCTTCCGGTACGAGCAGTACTTC.

This chain links TRBV7-2 with TRBJ1-2; no clear D gene. V was clipped by 4 bases and J by 3 bases, with 12 bases between them. This CDR3 has 14 residues. Germline CDR1 reads SGHTA; CDR2 reads FQGNSA. CDR3 DNA: TGTGCCAGCAGCTCTCAATTCGGTTACTATGGCTACACCTTC. It translates to CASSSQFGYYGYTF. Variable domain in full (rest from reference TRBV7-2 and TRBJ1-2): GAGVSQSPSNKVTEKGKDVELRCDPISGHTALYWYRQSLGQGLEFLIYFQGNSAPDKSGLPSDRFSAERTGGSVSTLTIQRTQQEDSAVYLCASSSQFGYYGYTFGSGTRLTVV.

This clone was seen a few times. V is TRBV14 and J is TRBJ2-5; no clear D gene. The germline V gene encodes CDR1 SGHDN and CDR2 FVKESK. V lost 2 bases and J 3 bases, leaving 22 bases between the germline ends. This CDR3 spans 18 amino acids. Here the CDR3 DNA reads TGTGCCAGCAGCCAATATCCGATCGTCAGTCATCGAAAAGAGACCCAGTACTTC. This translates into CASSQYPIVSHRKETQYF.

This rearrangement joins TRBV6-5 to TRBJ2-1; TRBD1 might be the D (6 bases). The CDR3 spans 15 residues. V was clipped by 5 bases and J by 6 bases, with 17 bases between them. Germline V gene lookup returns CDR1 MNHEY and CDR2 SVGAGI. DNA of the CDR3: TGTGCCAGCAGTCAAAGGGGGTTGCGGAGCAATGAGCAGTTCTTC. This gives the protein CASSQRGLRSNEQFF.

The rearrangement joins TRBV4-2 to TRBJ1-2; the match to TRBD1 covers 10 bases. Germline trimming cut 0 bases from V and 4 bases from J; bases unmatched to any gene: 5. The length of the CDR3 is 16 residues. Germline CDR1 LGHNA, CDR2 YNFKEQ. The CDR3 loop is CASSQDFGDRGYGYTF. The CDR3 region has the DNA TGTGCCAGCAGCCAAGATTTTGGGGACAGGGGCTATGGCTACACCTTC.

The rearrangement joins TRBV6-5 to TRBJ2-7; TRBD1 aligns across 8 bases. The trim removed 8 bases at V and 3 bases at J, leaving 6 bases unmatched. The CDR3 extends over 13 amino acids. The germline gives CDR1 MNHEY, CDR2 SVGAGI. CDR3 DNA sequence: TGTGCCAGCCGAAGGACAGGGTTCTACGAGCAGTACTTC. It yields the protein CASRRTGFYEQYF.

This clone was observed once. This rearrangement joins TRBV14 to TRBJ2-3, with D possibly matching TRBD1 (6 bases). The V and J ends lost 0 bases and 2 bases respectively, with 15 bases between them. CDR1 and CDR2 from the germline V gene are SGHDN and FVKESK. The CDR3 consists of 17 residues. Here the CDR3 reads CASSQDPQGRPTDTQYF. CDR3 DNA: TGTGCCAGCAGCCAAGATCCGCAGGGGCGTCCCACAGATACGCAGTATTTT. The whole variable domain, filled in from reference TRBV14 and TRBJ2-3, reads EAGVTQFPSHSVIEKGQTVTLRCDPISGHDNLYWYRRVMGKEIKFLLHFVKESKQDESGMPNNRFLAERTGGTYSTLKVQPAELEDSGVYFCASSQDPQGRPTDTQYFGPGTRLTVL.

DNA of the CDR3: TGTGCCACTCCGCGGGACAGGGGGTCCTACGAGCAGTACTTC. Amino acid sequence: CATPRDRGSYEQYF. The J gene is TRBJ2-7, the V gene TRBV11-2, with 11 bases aligning to TRBD1. CDR1 SGHAT and CDR2 FQNNGV come from the germline V gene. V was pared by 10 bases and J by 1 base, with 6 bases of the junction left unmatched. The CDR3 covers 14 residues.

This clone has only a few counts. The chain links TRBV7-9 to TRBJ2-5; TRBD1 agrees at 7 bases. The closer fit of TRBJ2-7 to the DNA end suggests the J call may be wrong. The germline V gene has CDR1 SEHNR and CDR2 FQNEAQ (reference sequence). This CDR3 contains 16 residues. The CDR3 protein is CASSLSRGQATYEQYF. DNA of the CDR3: TGTGCCAGCAGCTTATCCCGAGGACAGGCAACCTACGAGCAGTACTTC.

For the CDR3, the DNA is TGCGCCAGCAGCCAAGATCTAAGCATATTCTCTGGGGCCAACGTCCTGACTTTC. It encodes CASSQDLSIFSGANVLTF. This rearrangement joins TRBV4-3 to TRBJ2-6, with D unclear. Germline values: CDR1 LGHNA, CDR2 YSLEER. V was trimmed by 0 bases and J by 0 bases, leaving 12 bases between them. The CDR3 spans 18 residues.

The chain has TRBV18 and TRBJ2-7; no clear D gene. Trimming stripped 5 bases from V and 3 bases from J, with 14 bases between. CDR1 is KGHSH and CDR2 is LQKENI in the germline V gene. CDR3 length equals 14 residues. In DNA form, the CDR3 reads TGTGCCAGCTCAGATGCCCGGTACAGCTACGAGCAGTACTTC. This translates into CASSDARYSYEQYF.

CDR3: CASSVALAGFDEQYF. DNA of the CDR3: TGTGCCAGCAGCGTAGCACTAGCGGGATTCGACGAGCAGTACTTC. The chain joins TRBV9 to TRBJ2-5, with 10 bases identical to TRBD2. The J call may be mistaken, given a closer DNA end match to TRBJ2-7. From germline, CDR1 is SGDLS and CDR2 YYNGEE. The CDR3 sequence is 15 residues long.

The chain uses TRBV5-1 and TRBJ1-6; the D is unclear. Trimming took 0 bases from V and 7 from J, leaving 5 bases between them. Germline CDR1 reads SGHRS; CDR2 reads YFSETQ. This CDR3 is 13 amino acids long. The DNA for the CDR3 is TGCGCCAGCAGCTTGGCCCAGAATTCACCCCTCCACTTT. Protein sequence: CASSLAQNSPLHF.

This chain links TRBV5-4 with TRBJ2-7; 7 nucleotides agree with TRBD1. Unmatched junction bases numbered 9, after V lost 3 bases and J lost 3 bases. CDR3 size: 15 residues. Germline assignment: CDR1 SGHNT and CDR2 YYREEE (reference sequence). CDR3: CASSSSGTVFYEQYF. As DNA, the CDR3 is TGTGCCAGCAGCTCCTCCGGGACAGTGTTCTACGAGCAGTACTTC.

CDR3 nucleotides: TGTGCCAGCGCTGGCGGCAGGGGCGGTGAGCAGTTCTTC. As protein: CASAGGRGGEQFF. The chain employs TRBV7-3 and TRBJ2-1; D perhaps matches TRBD1 (6 bases). Germline V gene data show CDR1 as SGHTA and CDR2 as FQGTGA. This CDR3 region has 13 residues. Trimming stripped 8 bases from V and 9 bases from J, with 17 bases between.